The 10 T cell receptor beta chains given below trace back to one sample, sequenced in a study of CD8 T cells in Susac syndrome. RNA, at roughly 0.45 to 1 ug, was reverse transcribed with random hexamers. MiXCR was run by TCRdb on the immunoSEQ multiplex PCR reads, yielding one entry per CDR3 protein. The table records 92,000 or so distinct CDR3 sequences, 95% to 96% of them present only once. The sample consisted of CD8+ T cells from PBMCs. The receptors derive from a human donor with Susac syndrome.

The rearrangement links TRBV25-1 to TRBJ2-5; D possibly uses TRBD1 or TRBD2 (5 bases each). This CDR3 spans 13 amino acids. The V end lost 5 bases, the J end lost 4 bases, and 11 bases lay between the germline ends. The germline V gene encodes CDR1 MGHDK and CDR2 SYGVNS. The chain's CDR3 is CASSKGSRETQYF. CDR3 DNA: TGTGCCAGCAGTAAGGGGAGTCGAGAGACCCAGTACTTC.

The CDR3 DNA follows: TGCAGTGCCCCGAGGACAGAGAGCTCCTACGAGCAGTACTTC. This gives the protein CSAPRTESSYEQYF. The chain couples TRBV20-1 to TRBJ2-7; a possible D gene is TRBD1 (6 bases). The V gene lost 6 bases and the J gene lost 0 bases, with 15 bases spanning the gap. Germline lookup yields CDR1 DFQATT and CDR2 SNEGSKA (reference sequence). The CDR3 is 14 amino acids.

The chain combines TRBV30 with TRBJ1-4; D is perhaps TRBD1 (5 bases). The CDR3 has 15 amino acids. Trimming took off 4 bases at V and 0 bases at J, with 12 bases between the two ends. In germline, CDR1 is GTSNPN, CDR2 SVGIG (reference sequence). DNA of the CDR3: TGTGCCTGGACAGGACACTTCTCAACTAATGAAAAACTGTTTTTT. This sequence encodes CAWTGHFSTNEKLFF.

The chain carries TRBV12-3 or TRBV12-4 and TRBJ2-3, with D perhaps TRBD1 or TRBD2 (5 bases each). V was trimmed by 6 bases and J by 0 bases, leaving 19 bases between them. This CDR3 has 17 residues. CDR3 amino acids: CASSPDWTFASTDTQYF. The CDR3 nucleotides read TGTGCCAGCAGCCCGGACTGGACATTTGCTAGCACAGATACGCAGTATTTT.

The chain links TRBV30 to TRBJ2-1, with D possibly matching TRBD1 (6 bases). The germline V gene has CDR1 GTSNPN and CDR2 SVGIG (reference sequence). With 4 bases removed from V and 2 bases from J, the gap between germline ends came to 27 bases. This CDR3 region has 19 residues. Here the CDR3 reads CAWNNRVQGPFTPYNEQFF. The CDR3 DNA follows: TGTGCCTGGAATAATAGAGTTCAGGGGCCGTTCACCCCCTACAATGAGCAGTTCTTC. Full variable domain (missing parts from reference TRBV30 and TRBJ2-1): SQTIHQWPATLVQPVGSPLSLECTVEGTSNPNLYWYRQAAGRGLQLLFYSVGIGQISSEVPQNLSASRPQDRQFILSSKKLLLSDSGFYLCAWNNRVQGPFTPYNEQFFGPGTRLTVL.

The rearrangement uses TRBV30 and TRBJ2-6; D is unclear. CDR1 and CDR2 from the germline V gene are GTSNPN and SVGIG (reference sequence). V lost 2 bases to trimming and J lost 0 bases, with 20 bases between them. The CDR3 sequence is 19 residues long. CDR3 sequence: CAWSPLADHPNSGANVLTF. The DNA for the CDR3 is TGTGCCTGGAGTCCCCTCGCGGATCATCCCAACTCTGGGGCCAACGTCCTGACTTTC.

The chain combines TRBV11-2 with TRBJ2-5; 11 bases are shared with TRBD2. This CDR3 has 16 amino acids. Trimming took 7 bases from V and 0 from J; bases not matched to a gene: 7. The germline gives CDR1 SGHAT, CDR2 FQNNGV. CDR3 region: CASTLLAGGYQETQYF. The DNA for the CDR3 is TGTGCCAGCACCCTCCTAGCGGGGGGATACCAAGAGACCCAGTACTTC.

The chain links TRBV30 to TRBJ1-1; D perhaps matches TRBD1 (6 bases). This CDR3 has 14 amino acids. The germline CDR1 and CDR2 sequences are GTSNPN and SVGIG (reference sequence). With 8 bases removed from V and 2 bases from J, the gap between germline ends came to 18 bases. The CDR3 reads CARGGAGPNTEAFF. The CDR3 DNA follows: TGTGCCCGAGGGGGGGCAGGCCCCAACACTGAAGCTTTCTTT.

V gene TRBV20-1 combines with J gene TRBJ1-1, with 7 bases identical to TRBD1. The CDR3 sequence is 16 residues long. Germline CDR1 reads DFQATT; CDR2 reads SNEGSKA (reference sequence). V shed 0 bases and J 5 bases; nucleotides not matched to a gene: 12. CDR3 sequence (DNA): TGCAGTGCTAGAGAGACAGGGAGAGGGGGGAAGACTGAAGCTTTCTTT. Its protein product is CSARETGRGGKTEAFF.

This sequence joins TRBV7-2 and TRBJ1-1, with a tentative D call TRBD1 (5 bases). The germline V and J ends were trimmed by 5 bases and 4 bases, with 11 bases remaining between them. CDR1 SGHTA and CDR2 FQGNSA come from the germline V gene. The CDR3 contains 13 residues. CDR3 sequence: CASSVVQGTEAFF. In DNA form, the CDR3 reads TGTGCCAGCAGCGTCGTCCAGGGCACTGAAGCTTTCTTT.